This entry describes one TCR beta chain. This sample is drawn from a study of blood T cell repertoires in COVID-19. The CDR3 is 15 amino acids. Germline V gene lookup returns CDR1 SNHLY and CDR2 FYNNEI. With V trimmed by 3 bases and J by 5 bases, 4 bases remained unmatched. This table comes from immunoSEQ multiplex PCR, and its TCRdb copy is limited to in-frame clones, with some not included. Of approximately 250,000 clones listed, about 91% were seen once; the top ten hold 2% to 2.5%. What was sequenced was PBMCs or T cells enriched from blood (not recorded which). This receptor was obtained from a woman in her forties with acute COVID-19. The V gene is TRBV2, the J gene TRBJ2-5; 12 positions match TRBD2. The DNA of the CDR3 is TGTGCCAGCAGTGAGACTAGCGGGAGTGTGGAGACCCAGTACTTC. Amino acid sequence: CASSETSGSVETQYF.